The next 26 T cell receptor beta chains were all read from a single sample in a study of control samples from healthy donors and cancer patients. Here immunoSEQ multiplex PCR was the method, and the copy in TCRdb shows in-frame clones only, minus some. This table holds fewer than 200,000 clones, over 85% found once. Material: blood. The receptors derive from a woman aged 60-75 years in good health.

The gene calls are TRBV18 and TRBJ1-3; no reliable D call. The germline V and J ends were trimmed by 4 bases and 0 bases, with 16 bases remaining between them. The CDR3 has 17 residues. Germline V gene sequence: CDR1 KGHSH, CDR2 LQKENI. The CDR3 DNA is TGTGCCAGCTCACTAATGGGCGGATCTAACTCTGGAAACACCATATATTTT. Amino acids: CASSLMGGSNSGNTIYF.

The genes are TRBV19 and TRBJ1-1; D is unclear. CDR3 length: 16 amino acids. Germline lookup yields CDR1 LNHDA and CDR2 SQIVND (reference sequence). V was trimmed by 3 bases and J by 0 bases, leaving 14 bases between them. The CDR3 nucleotides are TGTGCCAGTAGTATGTCCGCAGCCACCATGAACACTGAAGCTTTCTTT. It translates to CASSMSAATMNTEAFF.

This chain joins TRBV5-4 and TRBJ2-7, with a possible D match to TRBD2 (6 bases). The ends were cut back, 0 bases at V and 2 bases at J, with 12 bases in the middle. The CDR3 sequence is 15 residues long. Germline V gene sequence: CDR1 SGHNT, CDR2 YYREEE (reference sequence). CDR3 in DNA: TGTGCCAGCAGCTTGGGAGGCGGGGAGCCCTACGAGCAGTACTTC. Its translation: CASSLGGGEPYEQYF.

CDR3 protein: CASSEGGGRYEQYF. The DNA of the CDR3 is TGTGCCAGCAGTGAAGGAGGGGGGAGGTACGAGCAGTACTTC. This chain joins TRBV2 and TRBJ2-7, with D tentatively TRBD1 or TRBD2 (6 bases each). The CDR3 is made up of 14 amino acids. V lost 1 base, J lost 4 bases, and 11 bases lay in between. From germline, CDR1 is SNHLY and CDR2 FYNNEI.

The chain combines TRBV5-8 with TRBJ1-4; 8 bases line up with TRBD1. The CDR3 sequence is 15 residues long. Losses at the gene ends were 4 bases for V and 5 bases for J; bases not matched to a gene: 7. Per germline, CDR1 SGHTS and CDR2 YDEGEE. CDR3 protein: CASSGRGQGNEKLFF. The CDR3 DNA is TGTGCCAGCAGCGGCCGCGGACAGGGAAATGAAAAACTGTTTTTT.

This chain links TRBV5-5 with TRBJ2-5; D call uncertain. Germline values: CDR1 SGHKS, CDR2 YYEKEE (reference sequence). The CDR3 contains 13 residues. Trimming cost V 4 bases and J 3 bases, with 10 bases left between them. The CDR3 loop is CASSRRNEETQYF. The DNA of the CDR3 is TGTGCCAGCAGCCGCAGGAATGAAGAGACCCAGTACTTC.

The rearrangement links TRBV7-3 to TRBJ2-1, with TRBD2 matching 8 bases. J gave up 4 bases and V 2 bases, and 7 bases lay outside the gene matches. The CDR3 runs 16 residues. Germline CDR1 SGHTA, CDR2 FQGTGA. CDR3 loop: CASSLALAGTYNEQFF. The CDR3 DNA sequence: TGTGCCAGCAGCTTAGCGCTAGCGGGTACATACAATGAGCAGTTCTTC.

The V gene is TRBV9, the J gene TRBJ1-1; no firm D call. Germline CDR1 is SGDLS and CDR2 is YYNGEE. V lost 4 bases to trimming and J lost 1 base, with 20 bases between them. The CDR3 length is 17 residues. The DNA for the CDR3 is TGTGCCAGCAGCCAAGCCCGGCAGTTACAGTCGAACACTGAAGCTTTCTTT. Translating gives CASSQARQLQSNTEAFF. Filled out from reference TRBV9 and TRBJ1-1, the complete variable domain reads DSGVTQTPKHLITATGQRVTLRCSPRSGDLSVYWYQQSLDQGLQFLIQYYNGEERAKGNILERFSAQQFPDLHSELNLSSLELGDSALYFCASSQARQLQSNTEAFFGQGTRLTVV.

The chain employs TRBV18 and TRBJ1-1; D remains unclear. The germline V gene encodes CDR1 KGHSH and CDR2 LQKENI. The V end was cut by 6 bases, the J end by 0 bases, with 8 bases between. This CDR3 contains 13 residues. In DNA form, the CDR3 reads TGTGCCAGCTCCTTCGAAGTGAACACTGAAGCTTTCTTT. Translation gives CASSFEVNTEAFF.

V usage is TRBV2 and J usage is TRBJ2-5, with TRBD2 identical over 10 bases. CDR3 length equals 17 residues. The V and J ends lost 2 bases and 2 bases, in that order; junction bases with no gene match: 8. Germline CDR1 is SNHLY and CDR2 is FYNNEI. CDR3 sequence: CASSESRSSGGQETQYF. As DNA, the CDR3 is TGTGCCAGCAGTGAAAGCCGCTCTAGCGGGGGTCAAGAGACCCAGTACTTC.

V usage is TRBV7-2 and J usage is TRBJ1-3; the D gene is possibly TRBD1 (6 bases). Germline CDR1 is SGHTA and CDR2 is FQGNSA. The CDR3 is 16 residues long. V was shortened by 0 bases and J by 0 bases, with 9 bases between the two germline ends. CDR3: CASSLARQASGNTIYF. In DNA form, the CDR3 reads TGTGCCAGCAGCTTAGCAAGACAGGCCTCTGGAAACACCATATATTTT. The full variable domain, in which reference TRBV7-2 and TRBJ1-3 provide the parts outside the CDR3, is GAGVSQSPSNKVTEKGKDVELRCDPISGHTALYWYRQSLGQGLEFLIYFQGNSAPDKSGLPSDRFSAERTGGSVSTLTIQRTQQEDSAVYLCASSLARQASGNTIYFGEGSWLTVV.

This chain uses TRBV29-1 with TRBJ2-1, with D unresolved. The ends were cut back, 4 bases at V and 2 bases at J, with 12 bases in the middle. This CDR3 is built from 14 residues. CDR1 is SQVTM and CDR2 is ANQGSEA in the germline V gene. The CDR3 coding sequence is TGCAGCGTTGTTTGGGGTATGGCCTACAATGAGCAGTTCTTC. Amino acids: CSVVWGMAYNEQFF.

The chain employs TRBV10-3 and TRBJ1-5, with D perhaps TRBD1 (5 bases). Trimming cost V 4 bases and J 1 base, with 5 bases left between them. This CDR3 has 13 amino acids. Germline V lookup: CDR1 ENHRY, CDR2 SYGVKD. The CDR3 spells CAISGGSNQPQHF. CDR3 DNA: TGTGCCATCAGTGGGGGGAGCAATCAGCCCCAGCATTTT.

The chain employs TRBV5-1 and TRBJ1-4; the D gene is possibly TRBD1 (5 bases). V dropped 4 bases and J dropped 5 bases, with 15 bases sitting between them. The CDR3 is made up of 15 amino acids. From germline, CDR1 is SGHRS and CDR2 YFSETQ. The CDR3 DNA follows: TGCGCCAGCAGCAGTCAGGGTGGGGGAAATGAAAAACTGTTTTTT. Translated: CASSSQGGGNEKLFF. The variable domain in full, with the rest retrieved from reference TRBV5-1 and TRBJ1-4, is KAGVTQTPRYLIKTRGQQVTLSCSPISGHRSVSWYQQTPGQGLQFLFEYFSETQRNKGNFPGRFSGRQFSNSRSEMNVSTLELGDSALYLCASSSQGGGNEKLFFGSGTQLSVL.

The gene calls are TRBV2 and TRBJ2-5, with D possibly TRBD2 on 6 matching bases. The CDR3 runs to 15 residues. Germline CDR1 reads SNHLY; CDR2 reads FYNNEI. V was trimmed by 7 bases and J by 4 bases, leaving 19 bases between them. CDR3 nucleotide sequence: TGTGCCAGCACCCTACGCGGGGTAGGCGTAGAGACCCAGTACTTC. Its translation is CASTLRGVGVETQYF.

This clone was counted once. This sequence joins TRBV5-1 and TRBJ2-1, with 7 bases aligning to TRBD1. V shed 3 bases and J 4 bases; nucleotides not matched to a gene: 10. The length of the CDR3 is 16 residues. CDR1 and CDR2 from the germline V gene are SGHRS and YFSETQ. CDR3 in DNA: TGCGCCAGCAGCTCACAGCAGGGGGTTGATTACAATGAGCAGTTCTTC. Its translation: CASSSQQGVDYNEQFF. The complete variable domain, with remaining parts taken from reference TRBV5-1 and TRBJ2-1, reads KAGVTQTPRYLIKTRGQQVTLSCSPISGHRSVSWYQQTPGQGLQFLFEYFSETQRNKGNFPGRFSGRQFSNSRSEMNVSTLELGDSALYLCASSSQQGVDYNEQFFGPGTRLTVL.

The chain combines TRBV4-3 with TRBJ1-1, with D maybe TRBD1 (6 bases). With 4 bases removed from V and 7 bases from J, the gap between germline ends came to 19 bases. The germline CDR1 and CDR2 sequences are LGHNA and YSLEER. The CDR3 covers 15 residues. The CDR3 loop reads CASSPEGVGVDEAFF. In DNA form, the CDR3 reads TGCGCCAGCAGCCCCGAGGGGGTTGGGGTAGATGAAGCTTTCTTT.

This chain uses TRBV19 with TRBJ1-2, with unresolved D. The CDR3 contains 13 residues. Germline V gives CDR1 LNHDA, CDR2 SQIVND (reference sequence). V shed 7 bases and J shed 7 bases, with 16 bases lying between them. DNA for the CDR3: TGTGCCAGTAATCTGGGTTTCGCAGGTGGCTACACCTTC. Its translation is CASNLGFAGGYTF.

This clone was counted once. This chain uses TRBV4-1 with TRBJ1-2, with D maybe TRBD1 (5 bases). CDR1 is MGHRA, CDR2 YSYEKL, per germline. V was pared by 1 base and J by 2 bases, with 8 bases between. This CDR3 comprises 14 residues. The CDR3 here is CASSQGGRNYGYTF. The CDR3 DNA reads as TGCGCCAGCAGCCAAGGGGGCCGGAACTATGGCTACACCTTC.

The chain recombines TRBV6-5 with TRBJ2-5; tentatively, D is TRBD2 (6 bases). This CDR3 is 13 amino acids long. The V gene's germline CDR1 is MNHEY and CDR2 SVGAGI. Trimming left V 6 bases short and J 5 bases short, with 13 bases between. CDR3 residues: CASRRLVGETQYF. CDR3 nucleotides: TGTGCCAGCAGGAGACTAGTAGGCGAGACCCAGTACTTC.

CDR3 in DNA: TGTGCCAGCAGCCAAGATGCACTCAACACTGAAGCTTTCTTT. Protein product: CASSQDALNTEAFF. The rearrangement uses TRBV4-2 and TRBJ1-1; D is ambiguous. The V gene's germline CDR1 is LGHNA and CDR2 YNFKEQ. The V end lost 0 bases, the J end lost 2 bases, and 7 bases lay between the germline ends. The CDR3 totals 14 residues.

The chain carries TRBV6-6 and TRBJ1-5, with 9 bases lining up with TRBD1. V was pared by 6 bases and J by 3 bases, with 9 bases of the junction left unmatched. Germline V CDR1 and CDR2: MNHNY, SVGAGI (reference sequence). The CDR3 spans 16 residues. CDR3 sequence: CASSPTGTGFNQPQHF. The CDR3 DNA reads as TGTGCCAGCAGCCCCACCGGGACAGGGTTCAATCAGCCCCAGCATTTT.

V and J are TRBV27 and TRBJ1-1; D is perhaps TRBD1 (6 bases). This CDR3 region has 16 residues. Trimming removed 2 bases at V and 3 bases at J, with 16 bases between. Germline CDR1 and CDR2: MNHEY and SMNVEV (reference sequence). CDR3 coding DNA: TGTGCCAGCAGTTTACGGGGAGGGGGATACTACACTGAAGCTTTCTTT. This translates into CASSLRGGGYYTEAFF.

The J gene is TRBJ2-5, the V gene TRBV10-1; weak D call: TRBD2 (6 bases). Germline V gene lookup returns CDR1 WNHNN and CDR2 SYGVQD (reference sequence). This CDR3 comprises 13 residues. The V gene lost 9 bases and the J gene lost 1 base, with 12 bases spanning the gap. CDR3 residues: CASPDGSQETQYF. The CDR3 bases are TGCGCCAGTCCGGACGGGAGCCAAGAGACCCAGTACTTC.

The V gene is TRBV29-1, the J gene TRBJ1-2; 10 bases are shared with TRBD1. Germline loops: CDR1 SQVTM, CDR2 ANQGSEA. This CDR3 spans 14 amino acids. V lost 7 bases and J lost 7; bases outside the gene matches: 12. The CDR3 region is CSAATGQGVFGYTF. The CDR3 DNA reads TGCAGCGCCGCCACCGGACAGGGGGTTTTTGGCTACACCTTC.

The genes are TRBV6-2 or TRBV6-3 and TRBJ2-3; D is possibly TRBD1 or TRBD2 (5 bases each). Germline lookup yields CDR1 MNHEY and CDR2 SVGEGT. This CDR3 has 15 residues. The V gene lost 6 bases and the J gene lost 4 bases, with 17 bases spanning the gap. The CDR3 here is CASSPDGTLPDTQYF. Written as DNA, the CDR3 is TGTGCCAGCAGCCCGGACGGGACCCTCCCAGATACGCAGTATTTT.